This TCR beta chain was captured by sequencing in a study of blood T cell repertoires in COVID-19. Overall study: Donors in the United States, Italy and Spain gave samples during acute or convalescent COVID-19. Nucleic acid was either cDNA or gDNA, and it came from T cells, B-cell-depleted T cells, or PBMCs.

In the authors' workflow: Quantification of nucleated cells was approximated via reference gene primer amplification. Here immunoSEQ multiplex PCR was the method, and the copy in TCRdb shows in-frame clones only, minus some. Clone size and V and J calls were adopted from that table, with D and trimming inferred from the DNA. The sample consists of around 200,000 clones, 80% to 90% of them appearing once. CDR3 length: 15 residues. V lost 4 bases, J lost 0 bases, and 2 bases stayed unmatched. Germline CDR1 is KGHSH and CDR2 is LQKENI. The clonotype was recovered from a woman older than 75 with active or convalescent COVID-19. The rearrangement joins TRBV18 to TRBJ2-2, with 7 bases identical to TRBD1. Sequenced material: peripheral blood. CDR3 loop: CASSLGQPNTGELFF. The CDR3 DNA sequence: TGTGCCAGCTCACTGGGACAGCCGAACACCGGGGAGCTGTTTTTT.